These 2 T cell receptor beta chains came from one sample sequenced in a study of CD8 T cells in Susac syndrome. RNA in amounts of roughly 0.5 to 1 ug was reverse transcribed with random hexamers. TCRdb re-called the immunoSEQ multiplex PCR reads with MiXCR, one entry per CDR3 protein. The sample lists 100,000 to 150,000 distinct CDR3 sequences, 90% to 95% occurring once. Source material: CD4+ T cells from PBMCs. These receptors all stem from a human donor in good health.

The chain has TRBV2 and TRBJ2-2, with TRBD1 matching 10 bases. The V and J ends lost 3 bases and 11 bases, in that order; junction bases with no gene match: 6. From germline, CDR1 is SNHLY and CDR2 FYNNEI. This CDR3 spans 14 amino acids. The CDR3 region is CASSDGGQGIELFF. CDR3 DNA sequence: TGTGCCAGCAGTGACGGGGGACAGGGGATTGAGCTGTTTTTT.

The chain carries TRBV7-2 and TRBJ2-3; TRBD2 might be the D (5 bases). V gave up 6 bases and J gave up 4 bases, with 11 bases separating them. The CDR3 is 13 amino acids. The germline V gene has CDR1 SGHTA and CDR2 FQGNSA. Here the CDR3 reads CASSEMRADTQYF. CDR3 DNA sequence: TGTGCCAGCAGTGAGATGAGGGCAGATACGCAGTATTTT.